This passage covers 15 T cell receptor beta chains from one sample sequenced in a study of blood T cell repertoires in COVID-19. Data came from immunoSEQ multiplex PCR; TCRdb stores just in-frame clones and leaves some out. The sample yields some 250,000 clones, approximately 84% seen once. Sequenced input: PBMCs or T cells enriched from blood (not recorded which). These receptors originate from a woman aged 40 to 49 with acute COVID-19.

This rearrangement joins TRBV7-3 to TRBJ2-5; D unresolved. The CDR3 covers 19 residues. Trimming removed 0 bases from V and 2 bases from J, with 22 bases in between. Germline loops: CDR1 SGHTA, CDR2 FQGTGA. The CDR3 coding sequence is TGTGCCAGCAGCTTAACCCTTTGTTGTTTGGCGGCAGAACAAGAGACCCAGTACTTC. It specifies CASSLTLCCLAAEQETQYF. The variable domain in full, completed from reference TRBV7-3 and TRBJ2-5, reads GAGVSQTPSNKVTEKGKYVELRCDPISGHTALYWYRQSLGQGPEFLIYFQGTGAADDSGLPNDRFFAVRPEGSVSTLKIQRTERGDSAVYLCASSLTLCCLAAEQETQYFGPGTRLLVL.

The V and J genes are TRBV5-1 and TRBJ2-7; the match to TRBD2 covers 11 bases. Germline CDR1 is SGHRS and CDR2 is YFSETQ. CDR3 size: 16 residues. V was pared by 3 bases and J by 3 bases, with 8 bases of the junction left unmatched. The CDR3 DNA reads TGCGCCAGCAGCTGGACCGGGACTAGCGGAAACTACGAGCAGTACTTC. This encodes CASSWTGTSGNYEQYF.

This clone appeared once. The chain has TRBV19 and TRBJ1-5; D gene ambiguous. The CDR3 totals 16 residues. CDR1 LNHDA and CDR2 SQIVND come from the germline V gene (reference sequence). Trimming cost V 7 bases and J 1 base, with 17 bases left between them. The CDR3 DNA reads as TGTGCCAGTATCCCTTCGGGAATAGGAAGCAATCAGCCCCAGCATTTT. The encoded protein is CASIPSGIGSNQPQHF.

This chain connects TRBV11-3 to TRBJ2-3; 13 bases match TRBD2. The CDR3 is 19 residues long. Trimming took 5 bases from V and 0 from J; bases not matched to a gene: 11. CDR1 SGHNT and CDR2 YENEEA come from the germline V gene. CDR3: CASSRPGLAGPSSTDTQYF. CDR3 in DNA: TGTGCCAGCAGCCGACCGGGACTAGCGGGGCCTTCTAGCACAGATACGCAGTATTTT.

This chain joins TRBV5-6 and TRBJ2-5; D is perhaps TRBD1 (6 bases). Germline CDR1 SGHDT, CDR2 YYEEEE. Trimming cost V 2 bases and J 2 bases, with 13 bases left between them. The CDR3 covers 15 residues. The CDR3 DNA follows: TGTGCCAGCAGCTTTGGCCTGGACAGTCAAGAGACCCAGTACTTC. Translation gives CASSFGLDSQETQYF. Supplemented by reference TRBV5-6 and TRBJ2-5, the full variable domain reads DAGVTQSPTHLIKTRGQQVTLRCSPKSGHDTVSWYQQALGQGPQFIFQYYEEEERQRGNFPDRFSGHQFPNYSSELNVNALLLGDSALYLCASSFGLDSQETQYFGPGTRLLVL.

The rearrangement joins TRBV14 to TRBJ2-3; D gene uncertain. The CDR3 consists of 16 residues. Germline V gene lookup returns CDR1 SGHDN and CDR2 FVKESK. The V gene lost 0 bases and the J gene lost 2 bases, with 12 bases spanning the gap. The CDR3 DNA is TGTGCCAGCAGCCAAGATTCCGGTTTGTACACAGATACGCAGTATTTT. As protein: CASSQDSGLYTDTQYF.

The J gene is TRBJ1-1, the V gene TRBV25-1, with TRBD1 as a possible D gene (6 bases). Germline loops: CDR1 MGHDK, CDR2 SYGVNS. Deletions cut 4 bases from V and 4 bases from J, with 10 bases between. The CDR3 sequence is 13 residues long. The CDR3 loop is CASSVAGVTEAFF. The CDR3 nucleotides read TGTGCCAGCAGTGTAGCAGGGGTCACTGAAGCTTTCTTT.

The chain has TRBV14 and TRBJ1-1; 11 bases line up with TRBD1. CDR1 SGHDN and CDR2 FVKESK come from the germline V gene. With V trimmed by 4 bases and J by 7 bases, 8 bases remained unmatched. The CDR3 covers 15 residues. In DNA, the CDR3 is TGTGCCAGCAGCCCTCACTGGACAGGGGGCTTTGAAGCTTTCTTT. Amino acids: CASSPHWTGGFEAFF.

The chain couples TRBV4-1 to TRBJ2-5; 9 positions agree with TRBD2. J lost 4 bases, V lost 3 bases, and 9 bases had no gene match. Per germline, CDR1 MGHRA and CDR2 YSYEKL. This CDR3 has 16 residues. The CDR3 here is CASSQRWREGRETQYF. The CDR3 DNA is TGCGCCAGCAGCCAGAGGTGGCGGGAGGGCCGAGAGACCCAGTACTTC.

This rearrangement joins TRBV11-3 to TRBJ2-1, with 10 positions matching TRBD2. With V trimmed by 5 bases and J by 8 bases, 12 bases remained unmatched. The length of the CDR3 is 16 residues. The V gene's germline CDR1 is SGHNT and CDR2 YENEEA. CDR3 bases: TGTGCCAGCAGCACACAAGCGGGAGGGCCTCGGGATGAGCAGTTCTTC. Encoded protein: CASSTQAGGPRDEQFF.

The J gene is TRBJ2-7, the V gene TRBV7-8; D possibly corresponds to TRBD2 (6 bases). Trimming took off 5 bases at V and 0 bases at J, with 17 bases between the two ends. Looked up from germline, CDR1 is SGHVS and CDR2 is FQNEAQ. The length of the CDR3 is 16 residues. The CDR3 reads CASSPRGGVSSYEQYF. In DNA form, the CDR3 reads TGTGCCAGCAGCCCGCGGGGAGGAGTTAGCTCCTACGAGCAGTACTTC.

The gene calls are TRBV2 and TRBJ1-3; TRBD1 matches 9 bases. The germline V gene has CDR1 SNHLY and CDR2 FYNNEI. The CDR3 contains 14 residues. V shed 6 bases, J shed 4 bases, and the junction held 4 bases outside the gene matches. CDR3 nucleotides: TGTGCCAGCAGGGACAGGGGCTCCGGAAACACCATATATTTT. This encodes CASRDRGSGNTIYF.

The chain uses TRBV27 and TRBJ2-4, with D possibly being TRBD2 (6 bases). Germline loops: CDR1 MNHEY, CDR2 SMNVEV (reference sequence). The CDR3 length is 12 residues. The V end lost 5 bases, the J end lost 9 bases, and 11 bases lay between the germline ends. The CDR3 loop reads CASSILGGIQYF. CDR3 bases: TGTGCCAGCAGTATCCTGGGGGGCATTCAGTACTTC.

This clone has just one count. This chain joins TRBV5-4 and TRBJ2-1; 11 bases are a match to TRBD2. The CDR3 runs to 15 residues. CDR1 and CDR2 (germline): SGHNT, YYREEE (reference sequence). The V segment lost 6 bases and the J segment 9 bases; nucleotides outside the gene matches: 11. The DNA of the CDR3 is TGTGCCAGCAACCTCGGACTAGCGGGCGGGGGTGAGCAGTTCTTC. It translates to CASNLGLAGGGEQFF.

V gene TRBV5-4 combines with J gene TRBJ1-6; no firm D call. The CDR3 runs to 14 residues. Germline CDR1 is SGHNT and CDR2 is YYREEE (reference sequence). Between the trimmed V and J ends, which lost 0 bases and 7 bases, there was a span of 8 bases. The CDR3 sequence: CASSLGAANSPLHF. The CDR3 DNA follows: TGTGCCAGCAGCTTGGGGGCAGCCAATTCACCCCTCCACTTT. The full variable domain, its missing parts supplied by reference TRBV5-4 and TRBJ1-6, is ETGVTQSPTHLIKTRGQQVTLRCSSQSGHNTVSWYQQALGQGPQFIFQYYREEENGRGNFPPRFSGLQFPNYSSELNVNALELDDSALYLCASSLGAANSPLHFGNGTRLTVT.